This T cell receptor beta chain appears in the sequencing data of a study of T cells in tuberculosis. Regarding the study as a whole: Shorter CDR3-alpha in active tuberculosis partly drove smaller distances. GEM motif frequencies gave around 67% accuracy; the GMM repertoire gave roughly 85%. GMM-specific TCRs were nearer to active tuberculosis alpha repertoires, suggesting expansion.

Clones were sequenced by immunoSEQ multiplex PCR, and TCRdb holds only the in-frame ones, with some missing. The table lists approximately 35,000 clones, roughly 95% of them singletons. Each donor contributed roughly 92,000 T cells on average, unsorted. Points on this clone: Its antigen is undetermined.

The CDR3 sequence is 14 residues long. Germline CDR1 and CDR2: ENHRY and SYGVKD. J lost 5 bases, V lost 4 bases, and 7 bases had no gene match. The TCR was taken from a donor between 5 and 29 years old with latent tuberculosis or without tuberculosis infection. Sequencing input: PBMCs. The chain links TRBV10-3 to TRBJ2-5; 7 bases fit TRBD2. The CDR3 sequence: CAISAGGSGETQYF. The CDR3 DNA follows: TGTGCCATCAGTGCGGGCGGGAGTGGGGAGACCCAGTACTTC.